The 28 T cell receptor beta chains in this list originate from one sample, sequenced in a study of identifying expanded T cells in peripheral blood. Some clones are missing from TCRdb's copy, which holds only in-frame ones; the method was immunoSEQ multiplex PCR. In the table there are about 54,000 clones, roughly 89% of which are singletons. The sample consisted of blood. The receptors originated from a person aged 18-69 years in good health.

The chain links TRBV5-1 to TRBJ2-7, with no clear D. This CDR3 comprises 15 residues. Trimming took 0 bases from V and 0 from J, leaving 10 bases between them. Germline V gene data show CDR1 as SGHRS and CDR2 as YFSETQ. CDR3 bases: TGCGCCAGCAGCTTGGGTGACTTCAGCTCCTACGAGCAGTACTTC. Translated: CASSLGDFSSYEQYF.

The rearrangement links TRBV4-2 to TRBJ1-3; D possibly corresponds to TRBD1 (6 bases). CDR3 length equals 14 residues. In germline, CDR1 is LGHNA, CDR2 YNFKEQ. Trimming took 0 bases from V and 4 from J, leaving 7 bases between them. CDR3 DNA sequence: TGTGCCAGCAGCCAAGAGGACAGAGGAAACACCATATATTTT. Encoded protein: CASSQEDRGNTIYF.

The chain uses TRBV27 and TRBJ2-2; TRBD1 agrees at 8 bases. Germline V gene sequence: CDR1 MNHEY, CDR2 SMNVEV (reference sequence). The CDR3 loop spans 14 amino acids. J was trimmed by 4 bases and V by 5 bases; bases with no gene match: 3. The CDR3 protein is CASSHTGGTGELFF. The CDR3 bases are TGTGCCAGCAGTCACACAGGGGGCACCGGGGAGCTGTTTTTT.

The chain couples TRBV11-3 to TRBJ2-1; D ambiguous. V lost 5 bases to trimming and J lost 5 bases, with 13 bases between them. Germline values: CDR1 SGHNT, CDR2 YENEEA. This CDR3 spans 14 amino acids. CDR3 sequence: CASSASRYDNEQFF. The DNA for the CDR3 is TGTGCCAGCAGCGCCTCTCGCTACGACAATGAGCAGTTCTTC.

This clone was recorded only once. The rearrangement uses TRBV6-1 and TRBJ2-3; the D gene is possibly TRBD2 (6 bases). Between the trimmed V and J ends, which lost 6 bases and 4 bases, there was a span of 14 bases. CDR3 size: 14 residues. Germline-derived CDR1 and CDR2 are MNHNS and SASEGT. The CDR3 DNA follows: TGTGCCAGCAGCCCCGGGGGAGCGGCAGATACGCAGTATTTT. Amino acids: CASSPGGAADTQYF.

The rearrangement joins TRBV5-4 to TRBJ2-1; 8 nucleotides match TRBD2. From germline, CDR1 is SGHNT and CDR2 YYREEE (reference sequence). V lost 2 bases and J lost 6; bases outside the gene matches: 7. The CDR3 extends over 15 amino acids. For the CDR3, the DNA is TGTGCCAGCAGCTTAAAAGCGGGAGCTGGCAATGAGCAGTTCTTC. Residues: CASSLKAGAGNEQFF.

The chain recombines TRBV28 with TRBJ2-7; unclear D gene. This CDR3 has 14 residues. Germline lookup yields CDR1 MDHEN and CDR2 SYDVKM. The V end was cut by 7 bases, the J end by 2 bases, with 15 bases between. CDR3 nucleotides: TGTGCCAGCACCCCGCCCTTGGGGACCTACGAGCAGTACTTC. Amino acids: CASTPPLGTYEQYF. The complete variable domain, with remaining parts taken from reference TRBV28 and TRBJ2-7, reads DVKVTQSSRYLVKRTGEKVFLECVQDMDHENMFWYRQDPGLGLRLIYFSYDVKMKEKGDIPEGYSVSREKKERFSLILESASTNQTSMYLCASTPPLGTYEQYFGPGTRLTVT.

The chain joins TRBV25-1 to TRBJ2-7, with TRBD1 as a possible D gene (6 bases). V was cut by 6 bases and J by 2 bases, with 14 bases left in between. The length of the CDR3 is 14 residues. The germline CDR1 and CDR2 sequences are MGHDK and SYGVNS. CDR3 amino acids: CASSLTGSPYEQYF. CDR3 in DNA: TGTGCCAGCAGCTTGACAGGTTCACCCTACGAGCAGTACTTC.

This clone is large (0.1 to 1%). The J gene is TRBJ2-2, the V gene TRBV19; a possible D gene is TRBD2 (5 bases). The CDR3 has 13 residues. The V end was cut by 2 bases, the J end by 9 bases, with 10 bases between. The germline V gene encodes CDR1 LNHDA and CDR2 SQIVND (reference sequence). The DNA of the CDR3 is TGTGCCAGTAGTATACTAGAGGGCCGGGAGCTGTTTTTT. Translation gives CASSILEGRELFF. Together with reference TRBV19 and TRBJ2-2, the CDR3 gives the full variable domain: DGGITQSPKYLFRKEGQNVTLSCEQNLNHDAMYWYRQDPGQGLRLIYYSQIVNDFQKGDIAEGYSVSREKKESFPLTVTSAQKNPTAFYLCASSILEGRELFFGEGSRLTVL.

The chain recombines TRBV5-1 with TRBJ2-3, with 7 bases that match TRBD2. The CDR3 length is 17 residues. The germline V gene encodes CDR1 SGHRS and CDR2 YFSETQ. The J segment lost 0 bases and the V segment lost 0 bases, leaving 7 bases of the junction unmatched. The CDR3 DNA is TGCGCCAGCAGCTTGGTTGGGGAGGGTTGGAGCACAGATACGCAGTATTTT. This sequence encodes CASSLVGEGWSTDTQYF.

The chain joins TRBV7-2 to TRBJ1-1; maybe TRBD1 (5 bases). V gave up 1 base and J gave up 0 bases, with 12 bases separating them. Germline V lookup: CDR1 SGHTA, CDR2 FQGNSA. The CDR3 length is 16 residues. The CDR3 region has the DNA TGTGCCAGCAGCTTAGTTAGGCGGGGGATGAACACTGAAGCTTTCTTT. This encodes CASSLVRRGMNTEAFF.

The chain uses TRBV25-1 and TRBJ1-1; 7 bases match TRBD1. Germline V gene data show CDR1 as MGHDK and CDR2 as SYGVNS. Losses at the gene ends were 5 bases for V and 7 bases for J; bases not matched to a gene: 10. The CDR3 has 14 residues. Here the CDR3 reads CASSNRDRTYEAFF. The CDR3 DNA follows: TGTGCCAGCAGTAACCGGGACAGAACTTATGAAGCTTTCTTT.

The V gene is TRBV7-2, the J gene TRBJ2-5, with a tentative D call TRBD2 (6 bases). Germline V CDR1 and CDR2: SGHTA, FQGNSA. Trimming left V 5 bases short and J 4 bases short, with 11 bases between. The CDR3 spans 13 residues. CDR3 residues: CASSPAGRETQYF. As DNA, the CDR3 is TGTGCCAGCAGCCCCGCGGGGAGAGAGACCCAGTACTTC.

The V and J genes are TRBV2 and TRBJ1-3; a possible D gene is TRBD1 (5 bases). The CDR3 has 15 residues. Between the trimmed V and J ends, which lost 6 bases and 8 bases, there was a span of 20 bases. The V gene's germline CDR1 is SNHLY and CDR2 FYNNEI. DNA of the CDR3: TGTGCCAGCAGCTACGACGGGACGAGAGGAGACACCATATATTTT. It encodes CASSYDGTRGDTIYF.

This clone was found once. DNA of the CDR3: TGTGCCAGCAGTCACCGCGGACAGGCTCCCGAAGCTTTCTTT. Protein sequence: CASSHRGQAPEAFF. The gene calls are TRBV6-5 and TRBJ1-1, with 7 bases fitting TRBD1. The CDR3 sequence is 14 residues long. Per germline, CDR1 MNHEY and CDR2 SVGAGI. V shed 5 bases, J shed 8 bases, and the junction held 11 bases outside the gene matches.

The chain uses TRBV7-9 and TRBJ2-1, with 13 bases identical to TRBD2. With V trimmed by 4 bases and J by 13 bases, 7 bases remained unmatched. CDR1 is SEHNR and CDR2 is FQNEAQ in the germline V gene (reference sequence). The CDR3 spans 14 residues. CDR3 nucleotides: TGTGCCAGCAGCTCGGGACTAGCGGGGACTCCACAGTTCTTC. Protein product: CASSSGLAGTPQFF.

This clone was seen a single time. J is TRBJ2-7 and V is TRBV30, with TRBD1 as a possible D gene (6 bases). The CDR3 is 16 residues long. Trimming cost V 3 bases and J 3 bases, with 21 bases left between them. The V gene's germline CDR1 is GTSNPN and CDR2 SVGIG (reference sequence). CDR3 nucleotide sequence: TGTGCCTGGAGGTCCTCCCGGGACAAAGGCCACTACGAGCAGTACTTC. It is translated as CAWRSSRDKGHYEQYF. The whole variable domain, remainder taken from reference TRBV30 and TRBJ2-7, is SQTIHQWPATLVQPVGSPLSLECTVEGTSNPNLYWYRQAAGRGLQLLFYSVGIGQISSEVPQNLSASRPQDRQFILSSKKLLLSDSGFYLCAWRSSRDKGHYEQYFGPGTRLTVT.

J is TRBJ2-3 and V is TRBV2, with no clear D. V lost 10 bases to trimming and J lost 6 bases, with 14 bases between them. Germline loops: CDR1 SNHLY, CDR2 FYNNEI. This CDR3 has 12 amino acids. The chain's CDR3 is CANNQVRDTQYF. In DNA, the CDR3 is TGTGCCAACAATCAAGTACGGGATACGCAGTATTTT.

The chain links TRBV5-5 to TRBJ2-7; D might be TRBD1 (5 bases). Per the germline V gene, CDR1 is SGHKS and CDR2 is YYEKEE (reference sequence). Trimming took off 6 bases at V and 4 bases at J, with 8 bases between the two ends. The CDR3 spans 11 residues. The CDR3: CASIQGYEQYF. The CDR3 nucleotides are TGTGCCAGCATTCAGGGTTACGAGCAGTACTTC.

The rearrangement links TRBV30 to TRBJ2-7; 7 nucleotides line up with TRBD2. The CDR3 runs 13 residues. The junction had 4 bases not matched to a gene; V was cut back by 5 bases and J by 0 bases. From germline, CDR1 is GTSNPN and CDR2 SVGIG (reference sequence). CDR3 loop: CAWGGDVSYEQYF. In nucleotides, the CDR3 is TGTGCCTGGGGGGGGGATGTCTCCTACGAGCAGTACTTC.

The J gene is TRBJ2-7, the V gene TRBV6-1, with D tentatively TRBD1 (5 bases). CDR3 length: 15 amino acids. Germline V gene lookup returns CDR1 MNHNS and CDR2 SASEGT. Trimming cost V 2 bases and J 4 bases, with 15 bases left between them. This chain's CDR3 is CASSEPGHWGYEQYF. CDR3 nucleotide sequence: TGTGCCAGCAGTGAACCAGGACACTGGGGTTACGAGCAGTACTTC.

V usage is TRBV5-6 and J usage is TRBJ2-7; possible D gene TRBD1, 6 bases. This CDR3 has 14 amino acids. The V and J ends lost 4 bases and 5 bases respectively, with 16 bases between them. CDR1 and CDR2 (germline): SGHDT, YYEEEE. The CDR3 here is CASSLNRALHEQYF. DNA of the CDR3: TGTGCCAGCAGCCTTAACAGGGCCCTCCACGAGCAGTACTTC.

This clone was seen just once. The J gene is TRBJ2-3, the V gene TRBV18; TRBD1 might be the D (5 bases). CDR1 and CDR2 from the germline V gene are KGHSH and LQKENI. V gave up 2 bases and J gave up 0 bases, with 18 bases separating them. The CDR3 loop spans 18 amino acids. The CDR3, as DNA: TGTGCCAGCTCACCAAATGTCGGCAGGGAATCAAGCACAGATACGCAGTATTTT. It translates to CASSPNVGRESSTDTQYF.

J is TRBJ2-1 and V is TRBV7-2; TRBD2 aligns across 9 bases. The length of the CDR3 is 15 residues. With 5 bases clipped from V and 6 bases from J, the junction kept 8 bases outside the gene matches. Germline CDR1 SGHTA, CDR2 FQGNSA. CDR3 sequence (DNA): TGTGCCAGCAGCACTGGTGGAGCGGGAGGCAATGAGCAGTTCTTC. This encodes CASSTGGAGGNEQFF. The whole variable domain, remainder taken from reference TRBV7-2 and TRBJ2-1, is GAGVSQSPSNKVTEKGKDVELRCDPISGHTALYWYRQSLGQGLEFLIYFQGNSAPDKSGLPSDRFSAERTGGSVSTLTIQRTQQEDSAVYLCASSTGGAGGNEQFFGPGTRLTVL.

The chain is built from TRBV6-4 and TRBJ2-7; 9 bases are a match to TRBD2. The trim removed 8 bases at V and 6 bases at J, leaving 17 bases unmatched. The CDR3 covers 16 residues. Germline V gives CDR1 MRHNA, CDR2 SNTAGT. CDR3 amino acids: CASPASRLAVLLEQYF. The CDR3 DNA reads as TGTGCCAGCCCCGCCTCAAGACTAGCGGTTTTACTCGAGCAGTACTTC.

In DNA, the CDR3 is TGTGCCAGCAGCTTCCGGGACAGCTATGGCTACACCTTC. This sequence encodes CASSFRDSYGYTF. The chain employs TRBV5-4 and TRBJ1-2; TRBD1 matches 7 bases. Germline values: CDR1 SGHNT, CDR2 YYREEE (reference sequence). This CDR3 has 13 amino acids. Losses at the gene ends were 2 bases for V and 4 bases for J; bases not matched to a gene: 2.

The chain has TRBV13 and TRBJ2-1; D is unresolved. CDR1 and CDR2 from the germline V gene are PRHDT and FYEKMQ (reference sequence). Trimming cost V 3 bases and J 5 bases, with 5 bases left between them. The CDR3 extends over 12 amino acids. The CDR3, as DNA: TGTGCCAGCAGCTTTTCCAACAATGAGCAGTTCTTC. Protein product: CASSFSNNEQFF. Supplemented by reference TRBV13 and TRBJ2-1, the full variable domain reads AAGVIQSPRHLIKEKRETATLKCYPIPRHDTVYWYQQGPGQDPQFLISFYEKMQSDKGSIPDRFSAQQFSDYHSELNMSSLELGDSALYFCASSFSNNEQFFGPGTRLTVL.

This chain's CDR3 is CASSFRNTGELFF. The CDR3 DNA reads as TGTGCCAGCAGCTTTCGGAACACCGGGGAGCTGTTTTTT. The chain recombines TRBV7-2 with TRBJ2-2; D gene ambiguous. The CDR3 is 13 residues long. Trimming pared 3 bases from V and 1 base from J, leaving 3 bases between. Per the germline V gene, CDR1 is SGHTA and CDR2 is FQGNSA.